Ten or more counts support the clone carrying this TCR beta chain. Antigen specificity is unknown. These data belong to a study of T cells in Graves' hyperthyroidism and ophthalmopathy. Study-wide context: Upon initial diagnosis and before any treatment, peripheral blood was collected. Study-wide results and limits: Most thyroid clonotypes expanded above 0.001 were also detected in blood.

Investigators excluded patients with uncontrolled infection, other autoimmune disease, pregnancy or lactation. A roughly 9.7 ml volume of fresh peripheral blood provided the PBMCs. TCR beta CDR3 region amplification was performed from RNA transcripts. The HTBI primer set drove a first-round RT-PCR of the TCR CDR3. Using its own MiXCR run on the multiplex PCR reads, TCRdb lists one record per CDR3 protein. The table shows about 360,000 distinct CDR3 sequences, with 13% occurring only once. The CDR3 spans 15 residues. Germline CDR1 and CDR2: DFQATT and SNEGSKA (reference sequence). V was pared by 0 bases and J by 4 bases, with 4 bases of the junction left unmatched.

This chain uses TRBV20-1 with TRBJ2-7; 12 bases are shared with TRBD2. The sequencing input was blood. This receptor was obtained from a young woman with Graves' hyperthyroidism. Here the CDR3 reads CSARDLTSGSYEQYF. CDR3 nucleotide sequence: TGCAGTGCTAGAGATCTGACTAGCGGGAGTTACGAGCAGTACTTC.